Reported below is one T cell receptor (beta chain). Its antigen is unknown. The CDR3 is made up of 16 amino acids. V lost 0 bases to trimming and J lost 0 bases; unmatched junction nucleotides: 3. CDR1 is SGHNT and CDR2 is YYREEE in the germline V gene (reference sequence). The data were taken from a study of cytomegalovirus exposure and HLA in healthy donors. The donors were part of the validation cohort of roughly 110 subjects. That cohort was separate from the first cohort, which comprised fewer than 800 subjects. Sequenced by immunoSEQ multiplex PCR; TCRdb stores in-frame clones only, minus some. The sample lists under 200,000 clones, about 90% occurring once. Study-wide results and caveats: The study designated 150 to 200 TCR beta chains cytomegalovirus-associated. Specificity for CMV antigens was confirmed in vitro for a few of the CMV-associated chains.

The sequence derives from a woman aged 18 to 35 in good health and CMV-seropositive. The chain combines TRBV5-4 with TRBJ1-3; TRBD1 matches 7 bases. Sequencing was performed on PBMCs. The CDR3: CASSLVGGLSGNTIYF. The CDR3 region has the DNA TGTGCCAGCAGCTTGGTAGGGGGCCTCTCTGGAAACACCATATATTTT.